The source of this T cell receptor (beta chain) is a study of T cells in Graves' hyperthyroidism and ophthalmopathy. Study results and limitations: Most thyroid-expanded clonotypes above 0.001 were also found in blood.

Authors of the study amplified TCR beta CDR3 regions from RNA transcripts. In the first-round RT-PCR of the TCR CDR3, the HTBI primer set was used. TCRdb re-called the multiplex PCR reads through MiXCR, storing one row per CDR3 protein. The sample has some 400,000 distinct CDR3 sequences; about 18% are singletons. Germline values: CDR1 LGHDT, CDR2 YNNKEL (reference sequence). Germline trimming cut 3 bases from V and 2 bases from J; bases unmatched to any gene: 4. The CDR3 loop spans 14 amino acids. About this clonotype: Its specificity is unknown.

Source material: blood. The chain couples TRBV3-1 to TRBJ2-7, with 7 positions matching TRBD1. This clonotype originated in a woman aged 18-30 years with Graves' hyperthyroidism. The CDR3 loop is CASSHPGQTYEQYF. The CDR3, as DNA: TGTGCCAGCAGCCATCCGGGACAGACCTACGAGCAGTACTTC.